This section outlines one T cell receptor beta chain sequence together with its context. The antigen is unknown. The data were taken from a study of T cell responses to AZD1222 COVID-19 vaccine. Some clones are missing from TCRdb's copy, which holds only in-frame ones; the method was immunoSEQ multiplex PCR. The table shows some 120,000 clones, with approximately 86% occurring only once. Overall study results and limits: Clonal diversity may have been underestimated in mostly white British donors. A reported finding is that nearly half of spike-specific TCRs target unmutated variant regions. CD4 TCRs covered the whole spike, strongest at regions 160-218 and 743-854.

The V gene's germline CDR1 is SGHTA and CDR2 FQGNSA. The CDR3 sequence is 15 residues long. With 4 bases clipped from V and 13 bases from J, the junction kept 14 bases outside the gene matches. Sequenced material: peripheral blood, taken on day 0 of AZD1222 vaccination. The receptor was isolated from an adult in good health. V gene TRBV7-2 combines with J gene TRBJ2-3, with 10 bases aligning to TRBD2. DNA of the CDR3: TGTGCCAGCAGCTCCCTAGCGGGGGTCCAGGGGAGGGAGTATTTT. Amino acids: CASSSLAGVQGREYF.